This T cell receptor beta chain emerged from a study of blood T cell repertoires in COVID-19. In the study overall: T cells, B-cell-depleted T cells, or PBMCs supplied cDNA or gDNA.

As processed by the authors: Reference gene primer amplification gave nucleated cell count estimates. The table came from immunoSEQ multiplex PCR; TCRdb's copy has only in-frame clones and leaves some out. V, J and clone size are taken as reported in that table, and D and trimming were inferred from the DNA itself. The sample lists under 200,000 clones; approximately 85% were seen once. The sequence derives from a woman of 80 years or more with COVID-19, enrolled during active disease. The sequenced material came from peripheral blood.

CDR3 bases: TGTGCCAGCAGCTTGGACGCGACAGGGTTACTAAGAGGCGGTCAGCCCCAGCATTTT. Protein: CASSLDATGLLRGGQPQHF. The chain combines TRBV5-8 with TRBJ1-5; 7 bases match TRBD1. The germline V gene encodes CDR1 SGHTS and CDR2 YDEGEE. This CDR3 is 19 amino acids long. V gave up 0 bases and J gave up 6 bases; unmatched junction bases: 18.